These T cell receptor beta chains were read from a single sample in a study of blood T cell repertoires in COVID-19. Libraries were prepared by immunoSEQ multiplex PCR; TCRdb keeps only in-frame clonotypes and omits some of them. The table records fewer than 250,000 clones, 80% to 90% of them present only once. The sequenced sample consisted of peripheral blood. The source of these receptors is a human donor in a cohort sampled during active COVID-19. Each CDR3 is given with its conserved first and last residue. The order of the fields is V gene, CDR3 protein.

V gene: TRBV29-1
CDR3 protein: CSVVRSSYPTDTQYF

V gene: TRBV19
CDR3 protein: CASSSLAGGIDTQYF

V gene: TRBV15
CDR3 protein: CATSRDPRGRTEAFF

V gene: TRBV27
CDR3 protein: CANTRTASGNTIYF

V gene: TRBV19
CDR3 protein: CASSLGGTSGGPNTGELFF

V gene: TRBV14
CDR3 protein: CASSQQRGPYNEQFF

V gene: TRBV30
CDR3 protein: CAWAQGLINSPLHF

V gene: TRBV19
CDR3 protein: CASSGTALNTEAFF

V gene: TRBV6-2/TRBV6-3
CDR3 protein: CASSYAPTSFGDRYEQYF

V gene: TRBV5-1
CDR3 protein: CASSLGQTDGYTF

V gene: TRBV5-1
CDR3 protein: CASSTSSGSSYNEQFF

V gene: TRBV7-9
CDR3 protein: CASSWHSLAYEQYF

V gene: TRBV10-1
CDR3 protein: CASSEGTGVGSPLHF

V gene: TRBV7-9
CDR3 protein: CASSPRQAQETQYF

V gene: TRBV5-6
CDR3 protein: CASSWTGGDEQFF

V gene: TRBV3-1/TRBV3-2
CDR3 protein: CASSPRSLATISYNEQFF

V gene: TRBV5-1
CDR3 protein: CASSTRQDTEAFF

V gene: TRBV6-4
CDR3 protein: CASSARSGGAYNEQFF

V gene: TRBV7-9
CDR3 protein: CASSFWRTEKSPLHF

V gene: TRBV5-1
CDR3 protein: CASSLGLAGVGETQYF

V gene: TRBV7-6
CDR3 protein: CASSLFVRSTGGGYTF

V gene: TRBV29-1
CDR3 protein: CSVVTAGDYNEQFF

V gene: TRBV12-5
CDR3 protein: CASGLVGVAYPPGDTQYF

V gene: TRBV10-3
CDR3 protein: CAIGTGATGNTIYF

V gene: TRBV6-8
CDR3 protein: CASTPRPLHF

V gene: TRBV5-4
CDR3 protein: CASSQRLAGGYNEQFF

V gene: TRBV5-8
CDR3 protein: CASSLEGLSQYF

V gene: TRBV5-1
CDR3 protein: CASSLLRSSYNEQFF

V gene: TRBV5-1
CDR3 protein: CASSLRPGQEVTEAFF

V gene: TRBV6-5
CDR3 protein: CASSRGPSVAEAFF

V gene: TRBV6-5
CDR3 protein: CASSYSAHGELFF

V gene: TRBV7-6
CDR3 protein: CASSVQGSSRVSSYEQYF

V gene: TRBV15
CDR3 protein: CATSRRQGRDEQYF

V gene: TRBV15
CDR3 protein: CATSRDTGYEQYF

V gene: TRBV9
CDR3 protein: CASSAPSGLALSGEQFF

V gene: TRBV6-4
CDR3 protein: CASSDWYGLRAEAFF

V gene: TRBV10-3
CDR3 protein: CAISEHRSGNTIYF

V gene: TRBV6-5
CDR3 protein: CASSTGYAPLHF

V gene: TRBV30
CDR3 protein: CAWRGRLAGAYEQYF

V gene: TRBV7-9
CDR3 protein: CASSEGTAGEVYGYTF

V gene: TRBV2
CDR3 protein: CAIGQGSGYTF

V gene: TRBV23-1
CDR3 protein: CASSPEGVNYGYTF

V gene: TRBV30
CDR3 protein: CAWFPGAGGVETQYF

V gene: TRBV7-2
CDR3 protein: CASSLGGRVYNEQFF